The T cell receptor (beta chain) under discussion was sequenced for a study of T cells in women clearing cervical HPV infection (dated by TCRdb to about 2018). A note on the overall study: Cases were about 25 women with histologically confirmed HPV16-related CIN3 or worse, including a couple of invasive cancers. In the parent cohort, 8,500 to 12,000 women aged 18 or older were enrolled in Guanacaste, Costa Rica, during about 1993 to 1994 and were followed for less than 8 years. Among cases, blood sampling came a median of 149 days after lesion detection, with an interquartile range of about 85 to 220 days. Cases were matched to controls by age within five years and by the year the sample was collected. Nested within Costa Rica's Guanacaste HPV Natural History Study, an exploratory proof-of-principle case-control study compared TCR repertoires across cervical HPV16 outcomes. Cases had a median age of approximately 34 years and controls had a median age of about 37, with no significant differences in baseline characteristics. Since HLA typing was available for only a few women, HLA type could not be ruled out as a confounder. Blood from cases was collected at the visit at which the lesion was first identified, whereas blood from controls was collected once infection was no longer detected. As quality controls, five blinded duplicates were added to each group, bringing the total to roughly 60 samples made up of around 50 participants and around 10 replicates. The approximately 26 controls were women who cleared a single incident HPV16 infection within 12 months without developing precancer or cancer. General findings and caveats noted by the study authors: Because the number of T cells per sample was unknown, the richness differences could reflect varying T-cell content rather than repertoire biology. Cases had lower TRBV6-7 relative abundance than controls (about 0.1% versus 0.15%; Bonferroni P = 0.0008). Because of the cross-sectional design, the study could not determine whether the associations came before infection or resulted from infection, and neither effector/memory subsets nor HPV-specific T cells were isolated. By combining richness with V gene abundances, random forest classifiers separated cases from controls with an estimated AUC of about 0.83. Significantly higher TCR repertoire richness was observed in CIN3+ cases than in controls across sequencing depths, whereas no difference in evenness was found.

TCR beta CDR3 regions were amplified by multiplex PCR from an average of around 1,200 ng genomic DNA per sample using the immunoSEQ assay. The assay corrected primer bias using a complete synthetic TCR repertoire to establish an amplification baseline. Amplicons were sequenced on the Illumina platform. For the original study's pipeline: Sequences were error-corrected by clustering with frequency ratios and a modified nearest-neighbor algorithm, then analyzed in the immunoSEQ Analyzer with IMGT gene definitions. At each rarefaction depth, TCR richness and evenness were averaged across 20 rarefaction repeats, and samples with fewer sequences than that depth were excluded. Relative abundances of V, D and J genes were compared between groups using Wilcoxon rank sum tests, with FDR correction applied. An intraclass correlation of just under 96% for TCR richness and an average of around 76% across 60 to 80 gene segments were obtained from the blinded duplicates. The immuneACCESS repertoire file appears here via TCRdb, limited to in-frame rearrangements. These files lack a portion of the clones; in checked studies, under half of the deficit traces to unresolved V genes, and the cause of the others is not known. V, J and clone size were drawn from that table, and D and trimming were deduced from the DNA. For this sample, the table gives about 20,000 clones. The ten largest make up approximately 5.5% of the sample.

Every participant had a single incident cervical HPV16 infection, and prevalent HPV16 infections were excluded. Cervical HPV DNA was detected by MY09/MY11 PCR, and genotyping was performed by dot-blot hybridization. Roughly 15 mL of heparinized blood was centrifuged, after which the buffy coat was aliquoted, frozen at -30 degrees C, and then stored at -80 degrees C. Genomic DNA was extracted from buffy coat specimens using QIAGEN kits. CDR1 and CDR2, looked up from the germline V gene (reference sequence), are DFQATT and SNEGSKA. The CDR3 covers 13 residues, taking in both the cysteine and the phenylalanine. The DNA covers only part of the CDR3, 30 bases in frame from base 1. The germline V end is reduced by 6 bases and the J end by 7 bases; junction bases left unmatched: 7. As regards this clone: This receptor's antigen is unknown. The CDR3 end falls 3 residues outside the read, so it is completed with the germline J gene.

The chain employs TRBV20-1 and TRBJ2-2, with 8 bases in between that match TRBD2. The clonotype comes from a woman between 18 and 75 years old with a cervical HPV16 infection that either progressed to CIN3+ or cleared (not recorded which). Source material: blood buffy coat. Incomplete CDR3 DNA: TGCAGTGCCCGATCGGGGGGGGACGGGGAG. It encodes CSARSGGDGE. The full-length CDR3 reads as CSARSGGDGELFF.